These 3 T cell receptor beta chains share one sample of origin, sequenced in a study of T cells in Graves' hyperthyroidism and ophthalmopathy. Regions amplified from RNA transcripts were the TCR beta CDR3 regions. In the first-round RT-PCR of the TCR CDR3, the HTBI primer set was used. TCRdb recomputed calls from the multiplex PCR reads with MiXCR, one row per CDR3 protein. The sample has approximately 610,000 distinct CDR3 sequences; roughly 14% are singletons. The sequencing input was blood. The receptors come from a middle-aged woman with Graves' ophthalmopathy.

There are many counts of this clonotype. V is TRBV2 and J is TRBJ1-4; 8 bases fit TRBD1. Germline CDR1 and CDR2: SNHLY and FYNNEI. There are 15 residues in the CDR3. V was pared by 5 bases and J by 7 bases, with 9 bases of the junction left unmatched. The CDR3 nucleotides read TGTGCCAGCAGTCTAGGACAGGGAATAACTGAAAAACTGTTTTTT. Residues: CASSLGQGITEKLFF.

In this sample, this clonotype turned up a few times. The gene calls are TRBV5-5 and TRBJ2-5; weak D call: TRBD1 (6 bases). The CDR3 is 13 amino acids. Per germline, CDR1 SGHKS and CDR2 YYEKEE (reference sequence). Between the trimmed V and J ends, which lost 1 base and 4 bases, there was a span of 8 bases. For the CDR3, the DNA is TGTGCCAGCAGCTTGATACAGGGAGAGACCCAGTACTTC. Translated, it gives CASSLIQGETQYF. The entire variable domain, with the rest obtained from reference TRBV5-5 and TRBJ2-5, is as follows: DAGVTQSPTHLIKTRGQQVTLRCSPISGHKSVSWYQQVLGQGPQFIFQYYEKEERGRGNFPDRFSARQFPNYSSELNVNALLLGDSALYLCASSLIQGETQYFGPGTRLLVL.

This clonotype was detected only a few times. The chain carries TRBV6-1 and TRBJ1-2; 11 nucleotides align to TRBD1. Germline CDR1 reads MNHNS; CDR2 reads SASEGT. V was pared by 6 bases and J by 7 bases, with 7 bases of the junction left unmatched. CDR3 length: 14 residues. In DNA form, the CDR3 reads TGTGCCAGCAGCCCGGACAGGGGGCTCGCTGGCTACACCTTC. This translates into CASSPDRGLAGYTF.